This T cell receptor (beta chain) stems from a study of blood T cell repertoires in COVID-19. Method: immunoSEQ multiplex PCR; TCRdb's copy keeps in-frame clones and lacks some. The sample includes some 530,000 clones, 80% to 90% of them seen just once. The germline V gene has CDR1 SGHNT and CDR2 YYREEE (reference sequence). This CDR3 region has 15 residues. The junction had 6 bases not matched to a gene; V was cut back by 2 bases and J by 4 bases. Sequencing was done on a sample of peripheral blood. This TCR came from a human donor in a cohort sampled during active COVID-19. This rearrangement joins TRBV5-4 to TRBJ1-2; TRBD1 agrees at 9 bases. The CDR3 loop is CASSLRQGESYGYTF. The CDR3 DNA sequence: TGTGCCAGCAGCTTAAGACAGGGGGAAAGCTATGGCTACACCTTC. Full variable domain (rest looked up from reference TRBV5-4 and TRBJ1-2): ETGVTQSPTHLIKTRGQQVTLRCSSQSGHNTVSWYQQALGQGPQFIFQYYREEENGRGNFPPRFSGLQFPNYSSELNVNALELDDSALYLCASSLRQGESYGYTFGSGTRLTVV.